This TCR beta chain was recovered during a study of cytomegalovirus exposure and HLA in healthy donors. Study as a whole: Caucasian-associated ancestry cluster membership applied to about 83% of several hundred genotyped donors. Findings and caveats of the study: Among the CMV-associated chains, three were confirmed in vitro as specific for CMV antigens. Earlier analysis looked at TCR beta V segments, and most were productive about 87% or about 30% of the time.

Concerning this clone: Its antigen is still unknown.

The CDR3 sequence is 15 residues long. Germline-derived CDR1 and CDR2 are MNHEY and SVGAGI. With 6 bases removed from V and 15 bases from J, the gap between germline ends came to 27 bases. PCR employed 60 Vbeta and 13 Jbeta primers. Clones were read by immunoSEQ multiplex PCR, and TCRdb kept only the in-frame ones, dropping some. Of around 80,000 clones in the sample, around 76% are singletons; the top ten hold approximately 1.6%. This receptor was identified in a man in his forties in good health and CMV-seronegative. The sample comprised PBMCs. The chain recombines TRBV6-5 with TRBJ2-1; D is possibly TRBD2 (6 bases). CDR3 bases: TGTGCCAGCAGACCCGATCCGACTAGTCTGGGAGTTTGGTTCTTC. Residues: CASRPDPTSLGVWFF.